The entry below gives a single T cell receptor beta chain sequence along with its context. V gave up 7 bases and J gave up 5 bases; unmatched junction bases: 10. Germline loops: CDR1 MNHEY, CDR2 SVGAGI. This CDR3 is built from 15 residues. Extracted RNA was reverse transcribed, and the resulting cDNA served as sequencing template. Clones were read by immunoSEQ multiplex PCR, and TCRdb kept only the in-frame ones, dropping some. The data hold some 200,000 clones, with 59% observed a single time. This entry comes from a study of CD8+ T cells in alopecia areata. Study information: It was oral tofacitinib, at 5 to 10 mg twice daily, that treated patients received.

This clonotype was sampled from a human donor with alopecia areata. V and J are TRBV6-5 and TRBJ1-4, with TRBD1 matching 7 bases. This specimen was CD4+ T cells sorted from blood, taken at week 0. In nucleotides, the CDR3 is TGTGCCAGCAAAAGAGGGGACAGAAGGAATGAAAAACTGTTTTTT. Amino acids: CASKRGDRRNEKLFF.